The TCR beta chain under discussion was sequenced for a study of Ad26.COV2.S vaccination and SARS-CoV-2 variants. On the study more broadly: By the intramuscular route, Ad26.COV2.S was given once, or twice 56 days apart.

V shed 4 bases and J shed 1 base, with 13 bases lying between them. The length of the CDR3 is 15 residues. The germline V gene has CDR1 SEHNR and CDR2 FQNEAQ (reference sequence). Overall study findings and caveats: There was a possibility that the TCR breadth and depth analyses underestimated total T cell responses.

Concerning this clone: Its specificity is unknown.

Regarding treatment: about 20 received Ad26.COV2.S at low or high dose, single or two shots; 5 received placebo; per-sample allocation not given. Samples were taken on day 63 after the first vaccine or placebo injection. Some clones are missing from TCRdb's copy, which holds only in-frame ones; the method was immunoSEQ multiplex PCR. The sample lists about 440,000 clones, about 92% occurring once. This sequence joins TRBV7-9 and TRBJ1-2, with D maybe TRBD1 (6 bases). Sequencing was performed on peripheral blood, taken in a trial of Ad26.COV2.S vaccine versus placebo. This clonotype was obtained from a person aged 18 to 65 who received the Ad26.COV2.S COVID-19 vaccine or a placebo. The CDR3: CASSSTGHRNYGYTF. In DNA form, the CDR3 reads TGTGCCAGCAGCTCGACAGGACACCGTAACTATGGCTACACCTTC.